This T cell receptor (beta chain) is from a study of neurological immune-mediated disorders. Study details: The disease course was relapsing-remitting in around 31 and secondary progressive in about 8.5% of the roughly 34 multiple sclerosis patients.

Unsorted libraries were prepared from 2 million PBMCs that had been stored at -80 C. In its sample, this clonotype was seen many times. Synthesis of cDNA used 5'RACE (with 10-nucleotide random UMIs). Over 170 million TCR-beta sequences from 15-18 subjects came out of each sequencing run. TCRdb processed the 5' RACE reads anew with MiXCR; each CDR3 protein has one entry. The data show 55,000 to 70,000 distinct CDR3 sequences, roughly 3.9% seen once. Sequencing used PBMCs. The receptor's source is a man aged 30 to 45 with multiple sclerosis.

The CDR3: CASSLGSIGTQYF. CDR3 bases: TGTGCCAGCAGCTTGGGTAGCATTGGGACCCAGTACTTC. The chain employs TRBV7-9 and TRBJ2-5; D call uncertain. V dropped 3 bases and J dropped 7 bases, with 12 bases sitting between them. Germline CDR1 and CDR2: SEHNR and FQNEAQ (reference sequence). The CDR3 extends over 13 amino acids.